A single sample gave rise to the 4 T cell receptor beta chains below, sequenced in a study of cytomegalovirus exposure and HLA in healthy donors. The PCR was carried out with 60 Vbeta primers and 13 Jbeta primers. The repertoire was sequenced with immunoSEQ multiplex PCR; TCRdb's copy has only in-frame clones and lacks some. The table records some 90,000 clones, less than 85% of them present only once. Input material: PBMCs. The receptor set was obtained from a man younger than 45 in good health and CMV-seropositive.

The J gene is TRBJ1-2, the V gene TRBV19; D unclear. The CDR3 runs 13 residues. CDR1 is LNHDA, CDR2 SQIVND, per germline (reference sequence). Trimming cost V 0 bases and J 4 bases, with 6 bases left between them. CDR3 loop: CASSIDRSYGYTF. The CDR3 DNA reads TGTGCCAGTAGTATAGACAGATCCTATGGCTACACCTTC.

The J gene is TRBJ2-1, the V gene TRBV28, with D tentatively TRBD2 (6 bases). V was cut by 6 bases and J by 10 bases, with 16 bases left in between. The CDR3 covers 13 residues. Germline CDR1 and CDR2: MDHEN and SYDVKM. CDR3 protein: CASRVGGMQEQFF. The CDR3 nucleotides read TGTGCCAGCAGGGTTGGCGGGATGCAGGAGCAGTTCTTC.

The chain is built from TRBV6-5 and TRBJ2-5; D ambiguous. The J call may be incorrect, as the DNA end agrees better with TRBJ2-7. Germline-derived CDR1 and CDR2 are MNHEY and SVGAGI. The CDR3 sequence is 14 residues long. CDR3 loop: CASRGMGPDYEQYF. CDR3 nucleotide sequence: TGTGCCAGCAGGGGCATGGGCCCGGACTACGAGCAGTACTTC.

This clone was observed many times. The chain carries TRBV5-1 and TRBJ2-7; weak D call: TRBD2 (6 bases). Germline V gives CDR1 SGHRS, CDR2 YFSETQ. Trimming removed 7 bases from V and 2 bases from J, with 10 bases in between. The CDR3 loop spans 12 amino acids. The CDR3 region has the DNA TGCGCCAGCCGGGGGAGCACCTACGAGCAGTACTTC. Its protein is CASRGSTYEQYF.